This T cell receptor (beta chain) appears in the sequencing data of a study of cytomegalovirus exposure and HLA in healthy donors. Comment on this clone: Its antigen is unknown.

The CDR3 contains 16 residues. Germline V gene data show CDR1 as MDHEN and CDR2 as SYDVKM. The trim removed 5 bases at V and 2 bases at J, leaving 4 bases unmatched. PCR employed 60 Vbeta and 13 Jbeta primers. The method was immunoSEQ multiplex PCR; TCRdb's version includes in-frame clones alone and lacks a portion of them. The top ten hold 7% of the sample, which has some 130,000 clones, roughly 70% seen once. Study-wide findings and caveats: According to an earlier analysis, most TCR beta V segments yielded productive rearrangements about 87% or about 30% of the time. The classifier, whose performance was assessed in both the original and validation cohorts, reportedly diagnosed cytomegalovirus status with high specificity and sensitivity. Prediction of most subjects' HLA-A and HLA-B alleles by TCR beta sequences was reportedly accurate.

This receptor was identified in a man aged 30-40 years in good health and CMV-seronegative. The sequenced sample was PBMCs. J is TRBJ2-3 and V is TRBV28; 13 positions agree with TRBD2. The CDR3, as DNA: TGTGCCAGCAGTCTGGGACTAGCGGGATCCACAGATACGCAGTATTTT. Protein sequence: CASSLGLAGSTDTQYF. Combining the CDR3 with reference TRBV28 and TRBJ2-3 gives the whole variable domain DVKVTQSSRYLVKRTGEKVFLECVQDMDHENMFWYRQDPGLGLRLIYFSYDVKMKEKGDIPEGYSVSREKKERFSLILESASTNQTSMYLCASSLGLAGSTDTQYFGPGTRLTVL.